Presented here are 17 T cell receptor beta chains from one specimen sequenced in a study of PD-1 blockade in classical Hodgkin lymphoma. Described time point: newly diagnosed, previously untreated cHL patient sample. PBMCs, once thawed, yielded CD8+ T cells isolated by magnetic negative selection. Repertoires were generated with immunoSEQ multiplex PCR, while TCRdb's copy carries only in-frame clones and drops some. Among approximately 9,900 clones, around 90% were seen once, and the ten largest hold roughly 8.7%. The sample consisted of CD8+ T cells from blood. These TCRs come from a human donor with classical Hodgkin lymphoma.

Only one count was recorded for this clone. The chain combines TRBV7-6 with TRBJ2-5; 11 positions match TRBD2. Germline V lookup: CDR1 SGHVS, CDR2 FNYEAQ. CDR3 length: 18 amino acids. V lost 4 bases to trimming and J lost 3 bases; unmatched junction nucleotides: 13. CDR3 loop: CASSSSTSTSGIEETQYF. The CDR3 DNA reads TGTGCCAGCAGCTCCTCCACCTCGACTAGCGGGATAGAAGAGACCCAGTACTTC.

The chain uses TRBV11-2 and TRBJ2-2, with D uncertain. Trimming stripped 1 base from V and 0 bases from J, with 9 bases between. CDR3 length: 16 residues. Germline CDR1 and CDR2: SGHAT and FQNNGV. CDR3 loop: CASSLGVRANTGELFF. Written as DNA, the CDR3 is TGTGCCAGCAGCTTAGGAGTCAGAGCGAACACCGGGGAGCTGTTTTTT. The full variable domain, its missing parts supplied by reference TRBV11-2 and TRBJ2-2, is EAGVAQSPRYKIIEKRQSVAFWCNPISGHATLYWYQQILGQGPKLLIQFQNNGVVDDSQLPKDRFSAERLKGVDSTLKIQPAKLEDSAVYLCASSLGVRANTGELFFGEGSRLTVL.

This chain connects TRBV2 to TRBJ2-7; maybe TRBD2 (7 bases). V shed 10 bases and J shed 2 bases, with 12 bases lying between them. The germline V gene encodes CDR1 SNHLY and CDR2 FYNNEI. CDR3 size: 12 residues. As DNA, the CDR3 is TGTGCCACCCGAGGGGGGGCCTACGAGCAGTACTTC. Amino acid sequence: CATRGGAYEQYF.

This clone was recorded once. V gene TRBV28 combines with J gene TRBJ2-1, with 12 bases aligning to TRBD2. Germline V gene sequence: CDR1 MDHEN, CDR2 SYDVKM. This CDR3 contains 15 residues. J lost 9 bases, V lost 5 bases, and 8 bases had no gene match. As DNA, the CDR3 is TGTGCCAGCAGTCTAGGACTAGCGGGAACAGGTGAGCAGTTCTTC. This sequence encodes CASSLGLAGTGEQFF.

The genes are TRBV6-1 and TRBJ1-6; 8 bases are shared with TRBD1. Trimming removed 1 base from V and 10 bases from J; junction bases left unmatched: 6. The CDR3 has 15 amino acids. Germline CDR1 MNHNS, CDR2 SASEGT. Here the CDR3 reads CASSEEAGGRSPLHF. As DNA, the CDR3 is TGTGCCAGCAGTGAAGAGGCAGGGGGCAGATCACCCCTCCACTTT.

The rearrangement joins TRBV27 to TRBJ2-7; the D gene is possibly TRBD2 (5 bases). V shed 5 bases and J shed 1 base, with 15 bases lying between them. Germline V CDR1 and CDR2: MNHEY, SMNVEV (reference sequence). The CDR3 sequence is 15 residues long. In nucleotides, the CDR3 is TGTGCCAGCAGTCTAACGGGATATTCTTCCTACGAGCAGTACTTC. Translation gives CASSLTGYSSYEQYF.

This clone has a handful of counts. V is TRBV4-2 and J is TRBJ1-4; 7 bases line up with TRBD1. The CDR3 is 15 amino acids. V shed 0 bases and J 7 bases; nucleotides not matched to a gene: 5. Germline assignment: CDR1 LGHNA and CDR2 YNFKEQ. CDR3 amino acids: CASSQDRTGSEKLFF. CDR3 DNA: TGTGCCAGCAGCCAAGATCGGACAGGTAGTGAAAAACTGTTTTTT.

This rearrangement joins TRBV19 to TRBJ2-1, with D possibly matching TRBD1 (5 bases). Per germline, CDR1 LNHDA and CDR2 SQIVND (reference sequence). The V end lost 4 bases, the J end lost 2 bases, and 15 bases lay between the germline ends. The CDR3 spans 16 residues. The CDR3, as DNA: TGTGCCAGTAGTACCCTCACGATGGGGCCCTACAATGAGCAGTTCTTC. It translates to CASSTLTMGPYNEQFF.

The CDR3 loop reads CASSPQPGQGVTGELFF. The DNA of the CDR3 is TGTGCCAGCAGTCCTCAACCGGGACAGGGGGTAACCGGGGAGCTGTTTTTT. The chain recombines TRBV6-4 with TRBJ2-2; TRBD1 aligns across 11 bases. The CDR3 contains 17 residues. CDR1 and CDR2 from the germline V gene are MRHNA and SNTAGT. The J segment lost 5 bases and the V segment lost 5 bases, leaving 10 bases of the junction unmatched.

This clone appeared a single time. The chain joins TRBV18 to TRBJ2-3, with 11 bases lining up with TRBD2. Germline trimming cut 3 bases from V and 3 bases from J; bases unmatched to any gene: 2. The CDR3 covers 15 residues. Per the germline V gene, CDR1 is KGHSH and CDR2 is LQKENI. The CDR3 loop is CASSPRLAGTDTQYF. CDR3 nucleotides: TGTGCCAGCTCACCGCGACTAGCGGGAACAGATACGCAGTATTTT.

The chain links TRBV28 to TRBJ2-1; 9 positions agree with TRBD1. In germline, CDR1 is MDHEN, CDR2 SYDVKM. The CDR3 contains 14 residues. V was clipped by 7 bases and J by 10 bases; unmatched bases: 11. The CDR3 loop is CASTTRDREGEQFF. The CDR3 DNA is TGTGCCAGCACCACACGGGACAGGGAGGGGGAGCAGTTCTTC.

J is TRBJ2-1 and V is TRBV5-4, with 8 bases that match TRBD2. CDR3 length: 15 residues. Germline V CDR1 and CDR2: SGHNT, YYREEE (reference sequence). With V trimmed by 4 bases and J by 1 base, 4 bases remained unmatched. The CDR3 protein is CASSGREGSYNEQFF. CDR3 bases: TGTGCCAGCAGCGGTCGGGAGGGGTCCTACAATGAGCAGTTCTTC.

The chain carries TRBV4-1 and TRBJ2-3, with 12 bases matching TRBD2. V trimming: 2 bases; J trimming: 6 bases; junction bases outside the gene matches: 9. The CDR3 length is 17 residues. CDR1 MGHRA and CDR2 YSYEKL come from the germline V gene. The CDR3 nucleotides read TGCGCCAGCAGCCAACCACTGACTAGCGGGAGTCGTGATACGCAGTATTTT. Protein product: CASSQPLTSGSRDTQYF.

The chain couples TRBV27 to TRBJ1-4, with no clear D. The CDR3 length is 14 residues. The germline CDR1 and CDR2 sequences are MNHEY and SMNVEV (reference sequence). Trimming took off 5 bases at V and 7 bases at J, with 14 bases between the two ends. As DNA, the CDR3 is TGTGCCAGCAGTCCTCTGGGAGCGGGTGAAAAACTGTTTTTT. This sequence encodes CASSPLGAGEKLFF. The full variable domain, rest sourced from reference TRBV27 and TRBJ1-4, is EAQVTQNPRYLITVTGKKLTVTCSQNMNHEYMSWYRQDPGLGLRQIYYSMNVEVTDKGDVPEGYKVSRKEKRNFPLILESPSPNQTSLYFCASSPLGAGEKLFFGSGTQLSVL.

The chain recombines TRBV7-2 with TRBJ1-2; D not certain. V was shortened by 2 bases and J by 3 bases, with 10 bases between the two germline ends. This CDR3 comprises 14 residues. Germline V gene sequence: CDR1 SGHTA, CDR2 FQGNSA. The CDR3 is CASSLPAPDYGYTF. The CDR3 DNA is TGTGCCAGCAGCTTACCGGCCCCGGACTATGGCTACACCTTC.

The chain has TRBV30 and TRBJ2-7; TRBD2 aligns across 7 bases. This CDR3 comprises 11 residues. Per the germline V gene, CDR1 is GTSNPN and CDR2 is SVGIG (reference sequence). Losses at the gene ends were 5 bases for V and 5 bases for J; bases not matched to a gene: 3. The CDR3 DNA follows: TGTGCCTGGGATGGGGGGGACGAGCAGTACTTC. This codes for CAWDGGDEQYF.

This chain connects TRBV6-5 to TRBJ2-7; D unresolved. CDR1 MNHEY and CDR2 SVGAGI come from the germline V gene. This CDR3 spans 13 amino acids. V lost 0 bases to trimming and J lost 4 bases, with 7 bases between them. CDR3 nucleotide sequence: TGTGCCAGCAGTTACTCGACCCGGTACGAGCAGTACTTC. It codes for CASSYSTRYEQYF.